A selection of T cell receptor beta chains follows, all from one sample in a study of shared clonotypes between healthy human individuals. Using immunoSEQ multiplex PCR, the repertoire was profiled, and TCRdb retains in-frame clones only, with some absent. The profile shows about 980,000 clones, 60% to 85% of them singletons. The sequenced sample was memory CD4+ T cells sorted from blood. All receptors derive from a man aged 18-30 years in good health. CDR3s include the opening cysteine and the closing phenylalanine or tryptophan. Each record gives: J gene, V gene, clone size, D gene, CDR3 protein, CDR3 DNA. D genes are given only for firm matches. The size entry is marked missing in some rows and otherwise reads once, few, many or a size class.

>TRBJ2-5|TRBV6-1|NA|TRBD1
CAIQGMGKETQYF
TGTGCCATACAGGGGATGGGTAAAGAGACCCAGTACTTC
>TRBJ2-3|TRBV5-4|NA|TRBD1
CASSAPTGGWDTQYF
TGTGCCAGCAGCGCTCCGACAGGGGGCTGGGATACGCAGTATTTT
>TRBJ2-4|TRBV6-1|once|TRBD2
CASSEGLAVGFQYF
TGTGCCAGCAGTGAAGGACTAGCCGTAGGGTTTCAGTACTTC
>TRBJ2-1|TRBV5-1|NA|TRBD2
CASSFAGGYNEQFF
TGCGCCAGCAGCTTCGCGGGGGGATACAATGAGCAGTTCTTC
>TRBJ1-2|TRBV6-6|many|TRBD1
CASSYPGTGRDGYTF
TGTGCCAGCAGTTACCCCGGGACAGGTAGAGATGGCTACACCTTC
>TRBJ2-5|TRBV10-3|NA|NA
CAISATQQETQYF
TGTGCCATCAGTGCTACACAACAAGAGACCCAGTACTTC
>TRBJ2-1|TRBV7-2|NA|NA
CASSLRSADEQFF
TGTGCCAGCAGCCTCAGATCTGCGGATGAGCAGTTCTTC
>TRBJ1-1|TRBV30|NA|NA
CAWSVPGTEAFF
TGTGCCTGGAGTGTACCCGGGACTGAAGCTTTCTTT
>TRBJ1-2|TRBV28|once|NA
CASSWSEGGYTF
TGTGCCAGCAGTTGGTCAGAAGGGGGCTACACCTTC
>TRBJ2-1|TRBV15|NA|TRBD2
CATSRGTSRYNEQFF
TGTGCCACCAGCAGAGGGACTAGTCGCTACAATGAGCAGTTCTTC
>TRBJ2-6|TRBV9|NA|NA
CASSPRQEFVSGANVLTF
TGTGCCAGCAGCCCCCGACAGGAGTTCGTCTCTGGGGCCAACGTCCTGACTTTC
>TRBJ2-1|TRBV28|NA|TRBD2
CASSGGLADNEQFF
TGTGCCAGCAGTGGGGGACTAGCGGACAATGAGCAGTTCTTC
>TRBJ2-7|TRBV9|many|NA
CASSAQQGSLGEQYF
TGTGCCAGCAGCGCCCAACAGGGCTCCCTGGGGGAGCAGTACTTC
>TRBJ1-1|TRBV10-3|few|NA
CAIRTSDSGNTEAFF
TGTGCCATCAGGACTTCGGACAGCGGGAACACTGAAGCTTTCTTT
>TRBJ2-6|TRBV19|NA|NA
CASSSVDSGANVLTF
TGTGCCAGTAGCTCAGTCGACTCTGGGGCCAACGTCCTGACTTTC